These T cell receptor beta chains were read from a single sample in a study of blood T cell repertoires in COVID-19. Repertoires were generated with immunoSEQ multiplex PCR, while TCRdb's copy carries only in-frame clones and drops some. The table lists about 220,000 clones, 82% of them singletons. The sequenced sample was peripheral blood. The origin of the receptors is a woman of 80 years or more with acute or convalescent COVID-19. CDR3s include the opening cysteine and the closing phenylalanine or tryptophan. D genes are given only for firm matches. Clone size is not always given. Where it is, it says once, few, many or a class for expanded clones.

abundance	d_gene	v_gene	j_gene	CDR3aa	CDR3nt
NA	NA	TRBV9	TRBJ2-3	CASSQRRTSSTDTQYF	TGTGCCAGCAGCCAGAGAAGGACTTCCAGCACAGATACGCAGTATTTT
NA	TRBD1	TRBV27	TRBJ1-1	CASSLSWRWQGEPEAFF	TGTGCCAGCAGTTTATCATGGAGGTGGCAGGGGGAACCTGAAGCTTTCTTT
NA	TRBD1	TRBV7-2	TRBJ1-5	CASSSPQGYQPQHF	TGTGCCAGCAGCTCGCCACAGGGGTATCAGCCCCAGCATTTT
NA	NA	TRBV27	TRBJ2-1	CASSSSNSGNEQFF	TGTGCCAGCAGTTCCTCGAACAGCGGCAATGAGCAGTTCTTC
NA	NA	TRBV15	TRBJ1-6	CATSTRGANSPLHF	TGTGCCACCAGCACGCGTGGGGCAAATTCACCCCTCCACTTT
NA	NA	TRBV5-1	TRBJ1-1	CASSFGGGNTEAFF	TGCGCCAGCAGCTTTGGTGGAGGAAACACTGAAGCTTTCTTT
NA	TRBD1	TRBV3-1/TRBV3-2	TRBJ1-1	CASSLRRTGGAGTEAFF	TGTGCCAGCAGCCTCCGCCGGACAGGGGGCGCGGGCACTGAAGCTTTCTTT
NA	NA	TRBV20-1	TRBJ2-5	CSASGGGVIQETQYF	TGCAGTGCTAGTGGTGGCGGGGTGATCCAAGAGACCCAGTACTTC
NA	TRBD1	TRBV19	TRBJ1-5	CASSIAGTGVVSRQPQHF	TGTGCCAGTAGTATAGCCGGGACAGGGGTTGTAAGTAGGCAGCCCCAGCATTTT
once	TRBD1	TRBV5-8	TRBJ1-5	CASRMGQVNQPQHF	TGTGCCAGCAGGATGGGACAGGTTAATCAGCCCCAGCATTTT
NA	NA	TRBV19	TRBJ1-3	CASSSSHMSGNTIYF	TGTGCCAGTAGTTCATCACATATGTCTGGAAACACCATATATTTT
NA	TRBD1	TRBV19	TRBJ1-6	CASSDTQGSPLHF	TGTGCCAGTAGCGACACACAGGGGTCACCCCTCCACTTT
NA	NA	TRBV5-8	TRBJ1-4	CASSLGMFGGKNEKLFF	TGTGCCAGCAGCTTGGGGATGTTCGGGGGTAAAAATGAAAAACTGTTTTTT
NA	TRBD1	TRBV2	TRBJ1-1	CASSWNRGTEAFF	TGTGCCAGCAGTTGGAACAGGGGCACTGAAGCTTTCTTT
many	NA	TRBV19	TRBJ1-2	CASSPADRRIYGYTF	TGTGCCAGTAGTCCCGCCGACAGGCGGATCTATGGCTACACCTTC